This T cell receptor (beta chain) was identified during a study of OX40 agonist ivuxolimab in advanced cancers. Findings of the study overall: It was not determined which antigens were specifically recognized by the peripheral T cells that had undergone clonal expansion. It was also the case that some nonresponders had low normalized T-cell clonal expansion. The CD4+ and CD8+ T cells in the blood had expanded clonally by week 6 at 0.1 to 3.0 mg/kg.

Here immunoSEQ multiplex PCR was the method, and the copy in TCRdb shows in-frame clones only, minus some. The data show 90,000 to 95,000 clones, about 89% seen once. Note on this clone: Its antigen is not known.

Trimming shortened V by 2 bases and J by 2 bases, and 7 bases separated the two germline ends. CDR3 length: 13 residues. Germline values: CDR1 LNHDA, CDR2 SQIVND (reference sequence). The sequencing here drew on CD4+ or CD8+ T cells sorted from blood, taken in a trial of the OX40 agonist ivuxolimab. This chain connects TRBV19 to TRBJ2-7; D gene unclear. This clonotype was sampled from an adult with an advanced solid tumor such as melanoma, head and neck, liver or kidney cancer. CDR3 protein: CASSIKAPYEQYF. The DNA of the CDR3 is TGTGCCAGTAGTATAAAAGCCCCCTACGAGCAGTACTTC.